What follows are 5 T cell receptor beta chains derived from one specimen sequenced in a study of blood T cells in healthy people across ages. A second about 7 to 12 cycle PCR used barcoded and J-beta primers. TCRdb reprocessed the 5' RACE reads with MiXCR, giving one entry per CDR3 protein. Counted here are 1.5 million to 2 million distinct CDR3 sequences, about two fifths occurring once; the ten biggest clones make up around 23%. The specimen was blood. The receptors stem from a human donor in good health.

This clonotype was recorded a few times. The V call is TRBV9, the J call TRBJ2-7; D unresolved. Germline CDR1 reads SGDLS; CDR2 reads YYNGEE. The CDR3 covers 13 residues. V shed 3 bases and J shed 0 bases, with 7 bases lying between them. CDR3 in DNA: TGTGCCAGCAGCGGTAGATACTCCTACGAGCAGTACTTC. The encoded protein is CASSGRYSYEQYF.

The CDR3 bases are TGTGCCAGCAGCCAGACGGGGGGAATTAGCACAGATACGCAGTATTTT. This encodes CASSQTGGISTDTQYF. The chain links TRBV4-2 to TRBJ2-3; 7 nucleotides align to TRBD2. J lost 0 bases, V lost 3 bases, and 6 bases had no gene match. The CDR3 covers 16 residues. Germline-derived CDR1 and CDR2 are LGHNA and YNFKEQ.

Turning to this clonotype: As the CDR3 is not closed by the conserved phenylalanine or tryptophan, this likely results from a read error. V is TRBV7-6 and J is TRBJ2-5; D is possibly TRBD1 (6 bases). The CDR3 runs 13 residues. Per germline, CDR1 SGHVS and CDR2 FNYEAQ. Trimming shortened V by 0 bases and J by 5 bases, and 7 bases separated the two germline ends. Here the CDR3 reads CASSLARGETQYC. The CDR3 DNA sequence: TGTGCCAGCAGCTTAGCAAGGGGGGAGACCCAGTACTGC.

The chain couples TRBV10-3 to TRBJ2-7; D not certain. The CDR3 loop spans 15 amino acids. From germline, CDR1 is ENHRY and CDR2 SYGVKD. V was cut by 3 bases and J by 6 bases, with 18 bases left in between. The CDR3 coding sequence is TGTGCCATCAGTGAAGGCGCGGTAGGACCTATCGAGCAGTACTTC. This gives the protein CAISEGAVGPIEQYF.

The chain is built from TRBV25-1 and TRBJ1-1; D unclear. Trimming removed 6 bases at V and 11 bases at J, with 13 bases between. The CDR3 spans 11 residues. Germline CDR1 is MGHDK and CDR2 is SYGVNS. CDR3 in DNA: TGTGCCAGCAGCACCTCCCGGTGGGCTTTCTTT. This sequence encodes CASSTSRWAFF.